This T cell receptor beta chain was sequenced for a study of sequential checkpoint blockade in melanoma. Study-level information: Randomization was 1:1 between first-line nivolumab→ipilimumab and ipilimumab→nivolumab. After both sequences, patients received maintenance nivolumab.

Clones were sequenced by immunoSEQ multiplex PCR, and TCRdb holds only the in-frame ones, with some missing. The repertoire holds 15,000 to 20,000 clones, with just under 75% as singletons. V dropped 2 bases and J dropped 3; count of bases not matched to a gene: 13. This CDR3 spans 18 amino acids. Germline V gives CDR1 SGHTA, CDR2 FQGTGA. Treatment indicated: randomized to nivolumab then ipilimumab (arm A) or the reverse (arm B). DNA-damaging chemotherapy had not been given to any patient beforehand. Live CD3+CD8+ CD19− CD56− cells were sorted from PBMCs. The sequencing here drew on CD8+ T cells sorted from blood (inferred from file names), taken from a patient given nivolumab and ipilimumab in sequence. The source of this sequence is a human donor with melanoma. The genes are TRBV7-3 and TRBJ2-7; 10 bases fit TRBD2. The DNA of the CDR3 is TGTGCCAGCAGCTTACCAGAAGGGGAAGCGGGGGGGCTCTACGAGCAGTACTTC. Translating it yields CASSLPEGEAGGLYEQYF.